These T cell receptor beta chains were read from a single sample in a study of technical replicates of blood from a handful of donors. Profiling relied on immunoSEQ multiplex PCR, and the TCRdb table lists in-frame clones only, not all of them. Among tens of thousands of clones, over 90% were seen once, and the ten largest hold 0.37%. Sequenced sample: T cells isolated from PBMCs. The receptors come from a human donor in good health. Each CDR3 is given with its conserved first and last residue. The D gene is left open where the match is weak. Size is omitted from some rows. Given values are once, few, many or a class for expanded clones.

v_call	clone_size	j_call	d_call	cdr3_nt	cdr3_aa
TRBV2	.	TRBJ2-7	.	TGTGCCAGCAGGATTCTAGCCCACGAGCAGTACTTC	CASRILAHEQYF
TRBV30	.	TRBJ2-2	TRBD1	TGTGCCTGTGACAGGGATAGAACCGGGGAGCTGTTTTTT	CACDRDRTGELFF
TRBV11-2	.	TRBJ2-3	TRBD2	TGTGCCAGCAGCTTAGATTCCCGGGGGGGAGATACGCAGTATTTT	CASSLDSRGGDTQYF
TRBV7-6	.	TRBJ1-4	.	TGTGCCAGCAGCTTAGCGTGGAGGGTGGGGACTAATGAAAAACTGTTTTTT	CASSLAWRVGTNEKLFF
TRBV25-1	.	TRBJ1-2	TRBD1	TGTGCCAGCAGTGATCCATCACAGGGGGCCGAACTCTATGGCTACACCTTC	CASSDPSQGAELYGYTF
TRBV6-5	.	TRBJ2-5	.	TGTGCCAGCAGTTACTCAATGATAGGGGATACGGAGACCCAGTACTTC	CASSYSMIGDTETQYF
TRBV7-9	.	TRBJ2-7	.	TGTGCCAGCAGCGATGGACGGGGGATATACTACGAGCAGTACTTC	CASSDGRGIYYEQYF
TRBV5-1	.	TRBJ2-3	TRBD1	TGCGCCAGCAGCTTGGAGGGACAGGGCCCAGATACGCAGTATTTT	CASSLEGQGPDTQYF
TRBV25-1	.	TRBJ1-2	.	TGTGCCAGCACTTTCTACGATGACTATGGCTACACCTTC	CASTFYDDYGYTF
TRBV18	.	TRBJ2-7	.	TGTGCCAGCTCACTACCCAATCCACACCGGGCAGGGCAGGAGCAGTACTTC	CASSLPNPHRAGQEQYF
TRBV6-5	once	TRBJ2-1	TRBD2	TGTGCCAGCAGTTATGTTCCAGCGGGAGCTATTGAGCAGTTCTTC	CASSYVPAGAIEQFF
TRBV9	once	TRBJ2-1	TRBD2	TGTGCCAGCAGCGATGGGACTAGCGGGAGTAGGTACAATGAGCAGTTCTTC	CASSDGTSGSRYNEQFF
TRBV4-1	.	TRBJ1-1	TRBD1	TGCGCCAGCAGCCAAGCACCGGGACAGTTGAACACTGAAGCTTTCTTT	CASSQAPGQLNTEAFF
TRBV2	.	TRBJ2-6	TRBD1	TGTGCCAGCAGTGAATTACGTAGGGACAGGGTCTCTGGGGCCAACGTCCTGACTTTC	CASSELRRDRVSGANVLTF
TRBV5-5	.	TRBJ1-2	.	TGTGCCAGCAGCTCATCCATACAGGGTTACTATGGCTACACCTTC	CASSSSIQGYYGYTF
TRBV30	.	TRBJ1-2	.	TGTGCCTGGAGTGTACGGTCCCTGGATGGCTACACCTTC	CAWSVRSLDGYTF